The clone carrying this T cell receptor beta chain was observed once. Its antigen remains unknown. Generated by immunoSEQ multiplex PCR, the TCRdb table keeps only in-frame clones and is missing some. The sample records about 180,000 clones, approximately 94% being singletons. This sample was taken from a study of T cell responses to AZD1222 COVID-19 vaccine. Broader study findings: Baseline testing showed seropositivity in only five or six AZD1222 recipients. A mostly white British donor set with more females was recruited, and clonal diversity was possibly underestimated.

Second-dose intervals near 4 or 12 weeks were combined. This CDR3 has 15 residues. The germline V gene encodes CDR1 SGHVS and CDR2 FNYEAQ. After removal of 4 bases from V and 9 bases from J, the junction contained 6 bases not matched to a gene. This receptor was identified in an adult who received the AZD1222 COVID-19 vaccine. V gene TRBV7-6 combines with J gene TRBJ2-1; TRBD2 matches at 13 bases. Sequenced material: peripheral blood, taken 28 days after the second AZD1222 dose. This CDR3 is CASSSTSGGVGEQFF. The CDR3 DNA is TGTGCCAGCAGCTCCACTAGCGGGGGGGTTGGTGAGCAGTTCTTC.